This is a list of T cell receptor beta chains from one sample in a study of molecular identifiers for immune sequencing clone quantification. TCRdb reanalysed the PCR reads using MiXCR and keeps one entry per CDR3 protein. Of about half a million distinct CDR3 sequences listed, roughly 23% were seen once; the top ten hold 0.7% to 1%. The specimen was naive CD8+ T cells from blood, with Jurkat cell RNA spiked in. All receptors come from a human donor in good health. Some libraries in this study had Jurkat cell RNA spiked in. Each CDR3 is given with its conserved first and last residue. A row's size may be missing; if present it is once, few, many or a size class.

>TRBJ2-7|few|TRBV14
CASSPGHRTGVFEQYF
>TRBJ2-7|many|TRBV5-6
CASSWDSYEQYF
>TRBJ2-5|NA|TRBV12-3/TRBV12-4
CASRLLGEETQYF
>TRBJ1-2|few|TRBV29-1
CSVDRGEGFGGYTF
>TRBJ1-6|many|TRBV27
CASSEQVASPLHF
>TRBJ2-5|many|TRBV6-5
CASSYLAGEQETQYF
>TRBJ2-3|NA|TRBV19
CASSIGGGLHTDTQYF
>TRBJ2-7|few|TRBV6-2/TRBV6-3
CASSYDERYPNEQYF
>TRBJ2-7|many|TRBV18
CASSPPRGPYEQYF
>TRBJ1-5|NA|TRBV18
CASSPPGREGNQPQHF
>TRBJ1-4|NA|TRBV4-1
CASSQALRVALEKLFF
>TRBJ2-7|few|TRBV5-1
CASSFGVDYEQYF
>TRBJ2-7|once|TRBV4-1
CASSQGGGLEQYF
>TRBJ2-1|NA|TRBV5-3
CASSLGQECNEQFF
>TRBJ2-3|NA|TRBV15
CATSRDLAGLSTDTQYF
>TRBJ2-5|NA|TRBV5-3
CAKNAGGISLETQCF
>TRBJ2-1|few|TRBV30
CAWGQGRGFNEQFF
>TRBJ2-5|few|TRBV12-3/TRBV12-4
CASSSLPGTVEETQYF
>TRBJ1-2|few|TRBV6-6
CASRPLGSSSNYGYTF
>TRBJ2-7|NA|TRBV4-3
CASSRVYPQPYEQYF
>TRBJ1-1|many|TRBV7-9
CASSSVVGNTEAFF
>TRBJ2-1|few|TRBV5-4
CASSSASGGPYEQFF
>TRBJ1-3|few|TRBV7-9
CASSPPRVERAGETIYF
>TRBJ2-3|NA|TRBV18
CASSPPVGAGGPRDAQYF
>TRBJ2-7|many|TRBV5-1
CASSLAPRDLHYEQYF
>TRBJ1-1|NA|TRBV5-1
CASSYGQSNTEAFF
>TRBJ1-2|NA|TRBV4-3
CASSQEWKPALPYGYTF
>TRBJ2-7|many|TRBV29-1
CSAPDIWTYEQYF
>TRBJ2-7|NA|TRBV20-1
CSARQRLNYEQYF
>TRBJ2-5|once|TRBV13
CASSLGPPAGGHETQYF
>TRBJ2-7|many|TRBV9
CASSVGAGTYEQYF
>TRBJ2-7|few|TRBV24-1
CATSESTEYEQYF
>TRBJ2-7|NA|TRBV28
CASSPISGGPYERYF
>TRBJ1-5|many|TRBV28
CASSFRFQPQHF
>TRBJ2-7|few|TRBV6-2/TRBV6-3
CASSYSGAGFSYEQYF
>TRBJ1-6|many|TRBV7-9
CASSSSGPGEPPLHF
>TRBJ2-7|few|TRBV3-1
CASSQDSTRYEQYF
>TRBJ2-7|NA|TRBV9
CASSVERGALLYEQYF
>TRBJ1-4|once|TRBV28
CASSLWGDFTPSDEKLFF
>TRBJ1-1|NA|TRBV5-6
CASSPRQGYGLKRNTEAFF
>TRBJ1-5|NA|TRBV20-1
CSATWDRCSQPQHF
>TRBJ2-5|many|TRBV28
CASSGSGRGETQYF
>TRBJ2-2|few|TRBV12-3/TRBV12-4
CASNPTSGGAAGELFF
>TRBJ1-1|NA|TRBV7-9
CASRITAGQHHQNTEAFF
>TRBJ2-3|many|TRBV27
CATQLAGSHTDTQYF
>TRBJ2-6|few|TRBV12-5
CASGLGQGSIGANVLTF
>TRBJ1-1|NA|TRBV27
CASSLSGGVRGEAFF
>TRBJ1-1|few|TRBV11-2
CASSLDRGADAFF
>TRBJ2-3|NA|TRBV19
CASSNIGTSGFTDTQYF
>TRBJ2-3|many|TRBV6-2/TRBV6-3
CASSYYTDTQYF
>TRBJ2-7|few|TRBV6-2/TRBV6-3
CASSSLGTGYSYEQYF
>TRBJ2-7|many|TRBV20-1
CSAPSSGPYEQYF